The present T cell receptor (beta chain) was sequenced within a study of cytomegalovirus exposure and HLA in healthy donors. Assay: immunoSEQ multiplex PCR; the TCRdb copy retains only in-frame clones and omits some. The sample has around 80,000 clones; approximately 96% are singletons. CDR1 and CDR2 (germline): SGHAT, FQNNGV. The CDR3 is 19 amino acids. V shed 0 bases and J 4 bases; nucleotides not matched to a gene: 13. Material for sequencing was PBMCs. The receptor was derived from a woman younger than 35 in good health and CMV-seronegative. The chain couples TRBV11-2 to TRBJ2-3, with TRBD1 identical over 10 bases. For the CDR3, the DNA is TGTGCCAGCAGCTTAGATCTTACCCGGGGGACAGGGGCCGCAGATACGCAGTATTTT. It is translated as CASSLDLTRGTGAADTQYF.